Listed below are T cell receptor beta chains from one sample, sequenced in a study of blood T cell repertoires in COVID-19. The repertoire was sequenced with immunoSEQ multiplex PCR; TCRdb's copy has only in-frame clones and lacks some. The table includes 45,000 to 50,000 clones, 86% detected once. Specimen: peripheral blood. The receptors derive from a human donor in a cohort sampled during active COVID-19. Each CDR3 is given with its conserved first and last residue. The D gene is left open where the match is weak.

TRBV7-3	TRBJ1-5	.	CASSQQKNQPQHF	TGTGCCAGCAGCCAACAGAAGAATCAGCCCCAGCATTTT
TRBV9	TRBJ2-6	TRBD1	CASSRGRQGANVLTF	TGTGCCAGCAGCAGGGGGCGTCAAGGGGCCAACGTCCTGACTTTC
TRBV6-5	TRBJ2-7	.	CASSYKADSYEQYF	TGTGCCAGCAGTTACAAGGCGGACAGTTACGAGCAGTACTTC
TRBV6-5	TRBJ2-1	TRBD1	CASSSRDRAGDEQFF	TGTGCCAGCAGTTCCCGGGACAGGGCTGGGGATGAGCAGTTCTTC
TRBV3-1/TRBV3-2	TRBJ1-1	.	CASSTGTSTSEAFF	TGTGCCAGCAGCACCGGGACATCTACGTCTGAAGCTTTCTTT
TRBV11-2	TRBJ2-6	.	CASSSHDSHGANVLTF	TGTGCCAGCAGCTCCCACGACAGCCATGGGGCCAACGTCCTGACTTTC
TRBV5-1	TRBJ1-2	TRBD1	CATRADRNNYGYTF	TGCGCCACCCGGGCGGACAGGAACAACTATGGCTACACCTTC
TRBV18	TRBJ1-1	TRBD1	CASSFQGADTEAFF	TGTGCCAGCTCGTTCCAGGGGGCAGACACTGAAGCTTTCTTT
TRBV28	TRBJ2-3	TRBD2	CASASPFGLADTDTQYF	TGTGCCAGCGCCTCCCCATTCGGACTAGCGGACACAGATACGCAGTATTTT
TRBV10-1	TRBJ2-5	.	CASTTGRKETQYF	TGCGCCAGCACGACTGGCCGGAAAGAGACCCAGTACTTC
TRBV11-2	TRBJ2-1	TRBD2	CAWGSLAGPKGEQFF	TGTGCCTGGGGGTCACTAGCGGGCCCCAAGGGTGAGCAGTTCTTC
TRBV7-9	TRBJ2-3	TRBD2	CASSALAGASRTDTQYF	TGTGCCAGCAGCGCCTTAGCGGGGGCCTCCCGCACGGATACGCAGTATTTT
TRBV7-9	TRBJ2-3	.	CASSPSTDTQYF	TGTGCCAGCAGCCCAAGCACAGATACGCAGTATTTT
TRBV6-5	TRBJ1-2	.	CASTVGTNYGYTF	TGTGCCAGCACCGTCGGGACAAATTATGGCTACACCTTC